A selection of T cell receptor beta chains follows, all from one sample in a study of radiation and T cells in renal cell carcinoma. Assay: immunoSEQ multiplex PCR; the TCRdb copy retains only in-frame clones and omits some. The table records 150,000 to 160,000 clones, roughly 87% of them present only once. Sequenced here: blood, sampled from a patient whose treatment included radiotherapy and nephrectomy. The receptors stem from a woman between 45 and 60 years old with renal cell carcinoma. CDR3s include the opening cysteine and the closing phenylalanine or tryptophan. The order of the fields is clone size, CDR3 length, J gene, D gene, V gene, CDR3 DNA, CDR3 protein. The D gene is left open where the match is weak. Clone size appears in some rows only: once, few, many, or a class for an expanded clone.

clone size: -
CDR3 length: 15
J gene: TRBJ1-2
D gene: TRBD1
V gene: TRBV5-4
CDR3 DNA: TGTGCCAGCAGCTTGGGCTGGACAGGGGGCCGGGGCTACACCTTC
CDR3 protein: CASSLGWTGGRGYTF

clone size: -
CDR3 length: 14
J gene: TRBJ1-2
D gene: -
V gene: TRBV19
CDR3 DNA: TGTGCCAGTAGTATAGATGGTCTGACAGTGGTTTCTACCTTC
CDR3 protein: CASSIDGLTVVSTF

clone size: few
CDR3 length: 12
J gene: TRBJ1-1
D gene: -
V gene: TRBV30
CDR3 DNA: TGTGCCTGGACCGTAGCGGGAGCTGAAGCTTTCTTT
CDR3 protein: CAWTVAGAEAFF

clone size: -
CDR3 length: 13
J gene: TRBJ1-1
D gene: -
V gene: TRBV19
CDR3 DNA: TGTGCCAGTGCCGGGACCCTTGGGACTGAAGCTTTCTTT
CDR3 protein: CASAGTLGTEAFF

clone size: -
CDR3 length: 13
J gene: TRBJ2-5
D gene: -
V gene: TRBV5-4
CDR3 DNA: TGTGCCAGCAAGAAGGGGGGCGGGGAGACCCAGTACTTC
CDR3 protein: CASKKGGGETQYF

clone size: -
CDR3 length: 14
J gene: TRBJ2-5
D gene: -
V gene: TRBV6-6
CDR3 DNA: TGTGCCAGCAGTTCACAGGGAGGGCAAGAGACCCAGTACTTC
CDR3 protein: CASSSQGGQETQYF

clone size: -
CDR3 length: 15
J gene: TRBJ1-2
D gene: -
V gene: TRBV11-2
CDR3 DNA: TGTGCCAGCAGCCAGATGCCTTCAGAGTCCTATGGCTACACCTTC
CDR3 protein: CASSQMPSESYGYTF

clone size: -
CDR3 length: 16
J gene: TRBJ2-6
D gene: -
V gene: TRBV6-5
CDR3 DNA: TGTGCCAGCAGTTACTCGAGAGGCAGTGGGGCCAACGTCCTGACTTTC
CDR3 protein: CASSYSRGSGANVLTF

clone size: -
CDR3 length: 13
J gene: TRBJ1-2
D gene: -
V gene: TRBV7-3
CDR3 DNA: TGTGCCAGCAGCATGTCTCAGTATGGCGGCTACACCTTC
CDR3 protein: CASSMSQYGGYTF

clone size: -
CDR3 length: 15
J gene: TRBJ1-3
D gene: -
V gene: TRBV5-5
CDR3 DNA: TGTGCCAGCAGCTTAGTTACGGCCACTGGAAACACCATATATTTT
CDR3 protein: CASSLVTATGNTIYF

clone size: -
CDR3 length: 16
J gene: TRBJ2-1
D gene: -
V gene: TRBV14
CDR3 DNA: TGTGCCAGCAGCTCCTACGGAAGGGGGAGGACTAATGAGCAGTTCTTC
CDR3 protein: CASSSYGRGRTNEQFF

clone size: few
CDR3 length: 12
J gene: TRBJ1-3
D gene: -
V gene: TRBV19
CDR3 DNA: TGTGCCAGTACCCCGGGGGGCGACACCATATATTTT
CDR3 protein: CASTPGGDTIYF

clone size: -
CDR3 length: 16
J gene: TRBJ2-3
D gene: -
V gene: TRBV18
CDR3 DNA: TGTGCCAGCTCACAAACGATCTCCGGGGTAACAGATACGCAGTATTTT
CDR3 protein: CASSQTISGVTDTQYF

clone size: -
CDR3 length: 14
J gene: TRBJ1-5
D gene: -
V gene: TRBV6-1
CDR3 DNA: TGTGCCAGCAGCCTTCCCAGATTCGGGGAGCCCCAGCATTTT
CDR3 protein: CASSLPRFGEPQHF